The 13 T cell receptor beta chains listed next were all sequenced from one sample in a study of cytotoxic CD8 clonotypes in ibrutinib-treated CLL. Sequencing used immunoSEQ multiplex PCR; TCRdb keeps in-frame clones, though not all of them. Here the sample spans more than 110,000 clones, about three quarters being singletons. Sequencing used PBMCs, obtained after 24 months of ibrutinib treatment. These receptors all stem from a human donor with chronic lymphocytic leukemia.

CDR3 region: CASRYRDGYYEQYF. Written as DNA, the CDR3 is TGTGCCAGCAGGTACCGGGACGGTTACTACGAGCAGTACTTC. This rearrangement joins TRBV7-2 to TRBJ2-7; D may correspond to TRBD1 or TRBD2 (5 bases each). CDR1 and CDR2 (germline): SGHTA, FQGNSA. V was cut by 6 bases and J by 3 bases, with 15 bases left in between. CDR3 length equals 14 residues.

The V and J genes are TRBV2 and TRBJ1-5; D gene unclear. The CDR3 is 13 amino acids. Trimming took 2 bases from V and 5 from J, leaving 7 bases between them. In germline, CDR1 is SNHLY, CDR2 FYNNEI. The CDR3 DNA is TGTGCCAGCAGTGAAAGGGTAGATCAGCCCCAGCATTTT. It codes for CASSERVDQPQHF. The full variable domain, rest sourced from reference TRBV2 and TRBJ1-5, is EPEVTQTPSHQVTQMGQEVILRCVPISNHLYFYWYRQILGQKVEFLVSFYNNEISEKSEIFDDQFSVERPDGSNFTLKIRSTKLEDSAMYFCASSERVDQPQHFGDGTRLSIL.

This clone was seen only a few times. The genes are TRBV7-9 and TRBJ1-1; 8 bases line up with TRBD1. There are 13 residues in the CDR3. In germline, CDR1 is SEHNR, CDR2 FQNEAQ (reference sequence). Trimming removed 7 bases from V and 5 bases from J; junction bases left unmatched: 6. This chain's CDR3 is CASTTQGGTEAFF. The CDR3, as DNA: TGTGCCAGCACCACACAGGGGGGGACTGAAGCTTTCTTT.

This chain links TRBV28 with TRBJ1-1; a weak D match, TRBD1 (6 bases). Germline-derived CDR1 and CDR2 are MDHEN and SYDVKM. V lost 5 bases to trimming and J lost 6 bases, with 13 bases between them. The CDR3 covers 13 residues. The CDR3 protein is CASSKTGSSEAFF. In DNA, the CDR3 is TGTGCCAGCAGTAAGACAGGCTCCTCTGAAGCTTTCTTT.

The table lists this clone with a few counts. The CDR3 is CAWRSRSNQPQHF. The CDR3 DNA follows: TGTGCCTGGAGGAGCCGTAGCAATCAGCCCCAGCATTTT. V and J are TRBV30 and TRBJ1-5; D gene ambiguous. Germline CDR1 reads GTSNPN; CDR2 reads SVGIG (reference sequence). Trimming left V 3 bases short and J 0 bases short, with 6 bases between. The CDR3 contains 13 residues.

The gene calls are TRBV19 and TRBJ1-2; 8 nucleotides align to TRBD1. CDR1 LNHDA and CDR2 SQIVND come from the germline V gene (reference sequence). Unmatched junction bases numbered 6, after V lost 6 bases and J lost 3 bases. The CDR3 runs to 14 residues. CDR3 in DNA: TGTGCCAGTAGGAGACAGGGGAGAGACTATGGCTACACCTTC. This translates into CASRRQGRDYGYTF. The full variable domain, its missing parts supplied by reference TRBV19 and TRBJ1-2, is DGGITQSPKYLFRKEGQNVTLSCEQNLNHDAMYWYRQDPGQGLRLIYYSQIVNDFQKGDIAEGYSVSREKKESFPLTVTSAQKNPTAFYLCASRRQGRDYGYTFGSGTRLTVV.

The chain has TRBV7-9 and TRBJ2-7; D possibly corresponds to TRBD1 (5 bases). The germline V and J ends were trimmed by 2 bases and 5 bases, with 10 bases remaining between them. This CDR3 contains 13 residues. CDR1 and CDR2 (germline): SEHNR, FQNEAQ (reference sequence). The CDR3 nucleotides read TGTGCCAGCAGCTTATGGGGCAGAGACGAGCAGTACTTC. Amino acid sequence: CASSLWGRDEQYF.

This sequence joins TRBV7-9 and TRBJ2-2; 8 bases agree with TRBD2. This CDR3 is built from 17 residues. Trimming took 5 bases from V and 0 from J; bases not matched to a gene: 8. CDR1 SEHNR and CDR2 FQNEAQ come from the germline V gene (reference sequence). This chain's CDR3 is CASSHASGGANTGELFF. For the CDR3, the DNA is TGTGCCAGCAGCCATGCCAGCGGGGGAGCGAACACCGGGGAGCTGTTTTTT.

The chain links TRBV7-2 to TRBJ2-1; D is possibly TRBD2 (6 bases). The germline V gene has CDR1 SGHTA and CDR2 FQGNSA. With 4 bases removed from V and 1 base from J, the gap between germline ends came to 8 bases. The CDR3 has 14 residues. The CDR3 DNA sequence: TGTGCCAGCAGCTGGAGGGGTTCCTACAATGAGCAGTTCTTC. Encoded protein: CASSWRGSYNEQFF.

V is TRBV10-3 and J is TRBJ2-1; 9 positions agree with TRBD2. The CDR3 consists of 14 residues. The junction had 0 bases not matched to a gene; V was cut back by 2 bases and J by 4 bases. Germline V gives CDR1 ENHRY, CDR2 SYGVKD. The CDR3 is CAISELAGYNEQFF. CDR3 DNA sequence: TGTGCCATCAGTGAGCTAGCGGGGTACAATGAGCAGTTCTTC.

This sequence joins TRBV19 and TRBJ2-7, with TRBD1 matching 8 bases. CDR3 length equals 13 residues. Germline CDR1 and CDR2: LNHDA and SQIVND (reference sequence). V gave up 5 bases and J gave up 3 bases; unmatched junction bases: 3. Written as DNA, the CDR3 is TGTGCCAGTAGTCCACAGGGGGGCTACGAGCAGTACTTC. This translates into CASSPQGGYEQYF.

The chain joins TRBV6-5 to TRBJ1-5, with no clear D. The CDR3 consists of 13 residues. V lost 2 bases and J 5 bases, leaving 7 bases between the germline ends. Per germline, CDR1 MNHEY and CDR2 SVGAGI. CDR3 nucleotide sequence: TGTGCCAGCAGTTACCAGCCGGATCAGCCCCAGCATTTT. This translates into CASSYQPDQPQHF.

The gene calls are TRBV30 and TRBJ1-2; possible D gene TRBD1, 6 bases. CDR3 size: 14 residues. The germline V gene has CDR1 GTSNPN and CDR2 SVGIG (reference sequence). V was shortened by 3 bases and J by 4 bases, with 15 bases between the two germline ends. CDR3 in DNA: TGTGCCTGGAGCTCTGGGGGGCCTGGCTATGGCTACACCTTC. It is translated as CAWSSGGPGYGYTF.